This TCR beta chain was sequenced during a study of T-cell reconstitution after alpha-beta-depleted transplantation in children. This clonotype was seen just once. Unique molecular identifiers were used in preparing the TCRbeta library. In TCRdb, the PCR reads were re-called with MiXCR into one record per CDR3 protein. The profile shows 490,000 or so distinct CDR3 sequences, 9.5% to 15% of them singletons. The CDR3 consists of 16 residues. Germline V CDR1 and CDR2: SEHNR, FQNEAQ (reference sequence). V lost 3 bases and J lost 3, with 15 bases in between. The specimen was PBMCs from the stem cell graft donor, collected from the stem cell graft. This clonotype was obtained from a human donor who donated a stem cell graft to a child with combined immunodeficiency. The rearrangement links TRBV7-9 to TRBJ1-5, with D tentatively TRBD1 (6 bases). The CDR3 DNA reads TGTGCCAGCAGCTTCGGCCCCGGGGGCCACAATCAGCCCCAGCATTTT. Translated, it gives CASSFGPGGHNQPQHF.